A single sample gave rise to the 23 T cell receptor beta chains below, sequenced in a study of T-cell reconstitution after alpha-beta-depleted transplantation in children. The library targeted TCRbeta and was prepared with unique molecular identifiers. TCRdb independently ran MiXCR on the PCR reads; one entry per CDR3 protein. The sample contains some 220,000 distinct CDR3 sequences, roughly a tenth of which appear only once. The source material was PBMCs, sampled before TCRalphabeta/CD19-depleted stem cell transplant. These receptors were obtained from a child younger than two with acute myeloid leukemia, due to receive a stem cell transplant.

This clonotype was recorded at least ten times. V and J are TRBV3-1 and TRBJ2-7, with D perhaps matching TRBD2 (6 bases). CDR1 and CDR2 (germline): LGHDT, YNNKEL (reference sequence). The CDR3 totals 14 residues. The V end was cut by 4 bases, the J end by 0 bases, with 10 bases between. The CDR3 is CASSPTSLSYEQYF. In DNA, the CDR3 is TGTGCCAGCAGCCCGACTAGTCTCTCCTACGAGCAGTACTTC.

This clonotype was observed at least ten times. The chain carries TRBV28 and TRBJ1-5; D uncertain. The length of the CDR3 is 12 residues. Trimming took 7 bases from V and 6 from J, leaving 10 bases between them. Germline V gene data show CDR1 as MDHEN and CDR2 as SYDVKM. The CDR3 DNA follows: TGTGCCAGCACCCACCCACGTCAGCCCCAGCATTTT. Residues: CASTHPRQPQHF.

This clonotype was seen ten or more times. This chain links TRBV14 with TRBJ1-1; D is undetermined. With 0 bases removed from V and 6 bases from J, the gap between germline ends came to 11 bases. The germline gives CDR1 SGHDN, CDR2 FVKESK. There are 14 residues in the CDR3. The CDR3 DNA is TGTGCCAGCAGCCAAGACGGCGCGCGCGCTGAAGCTTTCTTT. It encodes CASSQDGARAEAFF. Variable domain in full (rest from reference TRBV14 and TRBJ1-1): EAGVTQFPSHSVIEKGQTVTLRCDPISGHDNLYWYRRVMGKEIKFLLHFVKESKQDESGMPNNRFLAERTGGTYSTLKVQPAELEDSGVYFCASSQDGARAEAFFGQGTRLTVV.

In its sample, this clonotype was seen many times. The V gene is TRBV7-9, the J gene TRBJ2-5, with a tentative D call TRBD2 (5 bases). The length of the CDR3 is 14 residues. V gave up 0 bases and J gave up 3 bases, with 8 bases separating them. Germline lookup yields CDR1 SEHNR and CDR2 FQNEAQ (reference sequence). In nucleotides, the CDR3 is TGTGCCAGCAGCTTAGCGAGGGTAGAAGAGACCCAGTACTTC. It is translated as CASSLARVEETQYF. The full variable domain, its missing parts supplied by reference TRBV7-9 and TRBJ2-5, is DTGVSQNPRHKITKRGQNVTFRCDPISEHNRLYWYRQTLGQGPEFLTYFQNEAQLEKSRLLSDRFSAERPKGSFSTLEIQRTEQGDSAMYLCASSLARVEETQYFGPGTRLLVL.

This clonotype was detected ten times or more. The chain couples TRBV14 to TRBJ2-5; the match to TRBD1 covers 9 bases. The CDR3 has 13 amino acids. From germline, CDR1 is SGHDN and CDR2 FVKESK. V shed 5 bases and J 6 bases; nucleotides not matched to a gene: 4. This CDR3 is CASSNRGRKTQYF. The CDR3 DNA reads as TGTGCCAGCAGCAACAGGGGGCGAAAGACCCAGTACTTC. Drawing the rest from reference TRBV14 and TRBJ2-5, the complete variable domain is EAGVTQFPSHSVIEKGQTVTLRCDPISGHDNLYWYRRVMGKEIKFLLHFVKESKQDESGMPNNRFLAERTGGTYSTLKVQPAELEDSGVYFCASSNRGRKTQYFGPGTRLLVL.

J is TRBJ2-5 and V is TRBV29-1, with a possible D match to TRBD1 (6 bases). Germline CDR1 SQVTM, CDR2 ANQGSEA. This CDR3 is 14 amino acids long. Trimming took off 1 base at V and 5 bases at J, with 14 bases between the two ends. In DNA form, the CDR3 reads TGCAGCGTTGAAGTTCAACAGGGATGGGAGACCCAGTACTTC. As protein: CSVEVQQGWETQYF.

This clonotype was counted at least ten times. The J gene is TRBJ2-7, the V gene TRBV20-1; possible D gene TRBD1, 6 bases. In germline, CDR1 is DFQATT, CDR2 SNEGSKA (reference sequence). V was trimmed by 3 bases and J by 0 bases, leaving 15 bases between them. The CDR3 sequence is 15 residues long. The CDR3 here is CSASGGTASSYEQYF. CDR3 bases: TGCAGTGCTAGTGGGGGCACAGCCTCCTCCTACGAGCAGTACTTC.

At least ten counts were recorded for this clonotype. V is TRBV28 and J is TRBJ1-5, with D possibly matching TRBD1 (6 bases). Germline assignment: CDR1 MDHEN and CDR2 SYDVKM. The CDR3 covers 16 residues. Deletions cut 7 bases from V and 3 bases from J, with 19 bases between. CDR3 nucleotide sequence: TGTGCCAGCACCCCGGGATTTAGGGGGTACAATCAGCCCCAGCATTTT. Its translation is CASTPGFRGYNQPQHF.

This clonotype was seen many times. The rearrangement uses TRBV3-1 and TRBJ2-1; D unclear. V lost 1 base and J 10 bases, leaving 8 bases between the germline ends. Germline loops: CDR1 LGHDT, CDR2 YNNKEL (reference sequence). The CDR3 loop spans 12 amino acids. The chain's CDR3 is CASSQGLEEQFF. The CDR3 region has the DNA TGTGCCAGCAGCCAAGGATTGGAGGAGCAGTTCTTC.

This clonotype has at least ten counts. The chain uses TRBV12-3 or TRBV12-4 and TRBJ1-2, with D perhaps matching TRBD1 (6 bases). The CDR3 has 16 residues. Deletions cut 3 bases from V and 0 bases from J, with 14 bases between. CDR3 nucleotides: TGTGCCAGCAGTTTTTTGACAGGAGGGACTAACTATGGCTACACCTTC. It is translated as CASSFLTGGTNYGYTF.

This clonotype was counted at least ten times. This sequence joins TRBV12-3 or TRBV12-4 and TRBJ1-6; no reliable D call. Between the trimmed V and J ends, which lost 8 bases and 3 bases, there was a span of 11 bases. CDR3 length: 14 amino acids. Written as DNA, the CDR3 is TGTGCCAGCTCCCCACAGATCTATAATTCACCCCTCCACTTT. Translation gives CASSPQIYNSPLHF.

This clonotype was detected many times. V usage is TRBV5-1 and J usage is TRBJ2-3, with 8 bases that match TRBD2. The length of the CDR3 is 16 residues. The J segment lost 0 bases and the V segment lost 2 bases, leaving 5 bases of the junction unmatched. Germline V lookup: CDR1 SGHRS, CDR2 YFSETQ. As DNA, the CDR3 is TGCGCCAGCAGCTTAATGGCTAGCGGGAGCACAGATACGCAGTATTTT. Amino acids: CASSLMASGSTDTQYF.

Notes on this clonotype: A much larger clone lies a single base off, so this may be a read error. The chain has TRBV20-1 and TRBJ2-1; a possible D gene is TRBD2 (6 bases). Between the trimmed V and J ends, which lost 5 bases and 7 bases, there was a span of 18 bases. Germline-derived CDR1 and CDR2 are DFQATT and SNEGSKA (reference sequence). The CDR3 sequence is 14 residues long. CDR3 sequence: CSADPWAGGNEQFF. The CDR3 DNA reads TGCAGTGCTGACCCTTGGGCTGGGGGGAATGAGCAGTTCTTC.

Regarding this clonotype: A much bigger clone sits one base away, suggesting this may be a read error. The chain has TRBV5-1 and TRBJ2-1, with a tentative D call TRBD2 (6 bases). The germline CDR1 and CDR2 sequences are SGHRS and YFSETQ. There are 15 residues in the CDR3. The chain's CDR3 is CASGLEGSPYNEQFF. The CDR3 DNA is TGCGCCAGCGGCTTGGAGGGGTCCCCCTACAATGAGCAGTTCTTC.

The CDR3: CASSGGLAHNEQFF. The DNA for the CDR3 is TGTGCCAGCAGTGGGGGACTAGCGCACAATGAGCAGTTCTTC. V usage is TRBV12-3 or TRBV12-4 and J usage is TRBJ2-1, with 10 bases aligning to TRBD2. This CDR3 contains 14 residues. The V gene end was trimmed by 5 bases and the J gene end by 5 bases; junction bases not matched to a gene: 3.

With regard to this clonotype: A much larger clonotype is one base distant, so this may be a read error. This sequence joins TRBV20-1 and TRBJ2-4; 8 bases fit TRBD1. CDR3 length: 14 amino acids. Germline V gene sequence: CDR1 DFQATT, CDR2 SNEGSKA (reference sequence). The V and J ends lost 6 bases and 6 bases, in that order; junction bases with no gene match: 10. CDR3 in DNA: TGCAGTGCCAAGGACAGGGCCCCTTCAAACATTCAGTACTTC. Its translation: CSAKDRAPSNIQYF.

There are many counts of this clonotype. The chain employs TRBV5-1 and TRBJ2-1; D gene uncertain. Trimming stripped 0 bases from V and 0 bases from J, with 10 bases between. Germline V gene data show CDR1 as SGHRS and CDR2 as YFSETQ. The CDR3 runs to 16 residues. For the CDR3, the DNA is TGCGCCAGCAGCTTGGCCGCAGCGAGCTCCTACAATGAGCAGTTCTTC. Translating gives CASSLAAASSYNEQFF.

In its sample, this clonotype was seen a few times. The chain's CDR3 is CASSYSGRGNEQFF. DNA for the CDR3: TGTGCCAGCAGTTACTCAGGACGGGGCAATGAGCAGTTCTTC. The chain has TRBV6-6 and TRBJ2-1; weak D call: TRBD2 (5 bases). V was trimmed by 0 bases and J by 6 bases, leaving 9 bases between them. The CDR3 is 14 residues long. Germline CDR1 is MNHNY and CDR2 is SVGAGI (reference sequence).

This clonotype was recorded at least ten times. The CDR3 sequence: CASGRDRSSYEQYF. CDR3 sequence (DNA): TGTGCCAGCGGGCGGGACAGAAGCTCCTACGAGCAGTACTTC. The rearrangement joins TRBV25-1 to TRBJ2-7; tentative D call: TRBD1 (7 bases). This CDR3 is built from 14 residues. Germline V gene sequence: CDR1 MGHDK, CDR2 SYGVNS. Trimming removed 8 bases from V and 0 bases from J, with 14 bases in between.

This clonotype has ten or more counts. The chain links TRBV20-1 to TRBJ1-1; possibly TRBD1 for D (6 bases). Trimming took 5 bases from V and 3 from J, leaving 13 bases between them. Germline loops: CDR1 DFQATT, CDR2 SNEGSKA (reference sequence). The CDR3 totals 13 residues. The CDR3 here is CSARRGGDTEAFF. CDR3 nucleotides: TGCAGTGCTCGAAGGGGGGGGGACACTGAAGCTTTCTTT.

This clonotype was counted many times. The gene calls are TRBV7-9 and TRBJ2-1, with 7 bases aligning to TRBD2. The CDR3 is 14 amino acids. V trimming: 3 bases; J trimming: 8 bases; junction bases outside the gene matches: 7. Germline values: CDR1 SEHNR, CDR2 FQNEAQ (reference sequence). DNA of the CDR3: TGTGCCAGCAGCTTCGAGGGAGGGCCGGATGAGCAGTTCTTC. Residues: CASSFEGGPDEQFF. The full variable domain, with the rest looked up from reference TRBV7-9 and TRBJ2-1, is DTGVSQNPRHKITKRGQNVTFRCDPISEHNRLYWYRQTLGQGPEFLTYFQNEAQLEKSRLLSDRFSAERPKGSFSTLEIQRTEQGDSAMYLCASSFEGGPDEQFFGPGTRLTVL.

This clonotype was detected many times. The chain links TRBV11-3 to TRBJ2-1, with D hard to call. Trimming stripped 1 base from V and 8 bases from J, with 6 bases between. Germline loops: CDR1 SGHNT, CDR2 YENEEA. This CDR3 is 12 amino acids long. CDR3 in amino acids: CASSLGGDEQFF. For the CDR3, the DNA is TGTGCCAGCAGCTTAGGTGGTGATGAGCAGTTCTTC.

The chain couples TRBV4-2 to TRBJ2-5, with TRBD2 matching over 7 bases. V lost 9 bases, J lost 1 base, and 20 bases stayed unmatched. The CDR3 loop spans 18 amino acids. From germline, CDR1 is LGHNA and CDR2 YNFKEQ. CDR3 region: CARGPGPRGRGGQETQYF. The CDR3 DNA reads TGTGCCAGGGGCCCTGGGCCTCGCGGGAGAGGAGGCCAAGAGACCCAGTACTTC.